The T cell receptor (beta chain) under discussion was sequenced for a study of T cell repertoires in cytomegalovirus infection. At the level of the study: As its CMV epitopes, the study selected recently identified HLA-C-restricted and well-studied HLA-B-restricted targets.

V lost 3 bases and J 4 bases, leaving 7 bases between the germline ends. Germline loops: CDR1 MDHEN, CDR2 SYDVKM. CDR3 size: 13 residues. One entry per CDR3 protein results from TCRdb running MiXCR on the reads. The sample contains tens of thousands of distinct CDR3 sequences, about 24% of which appear only once. This clonotype was counted once. Its target is not known. Study observations and caveats: Clonotypes of TCR beta that were HLA-C-restricted and CMV-specific dominated the ex vivo response.

This TCR was recovered from a human donor in good health (CMV status not recorded). Some clones in this sample may be carry-over from other donors' samples. Sequences were derived from CD8+ T cells from cultured PBMCs, sampled from culture after CMV antigen stimulation. The chain recombines TRBV28 with TRBJ1-5, with unresolved D. The CDR3 here is CASSFSPNQPQHF. CDR3 coding DNA: TGTGCCAGCAGTTTTAGCCCGAATCAGCCCCAGCATTTT.